These 22 T cell receptor beta chains came from one sample sequenced in a study of CD8 T cells in Susac syndrome. Reverse transcription of roughly 0.5 to 1 ug RNA was carried out with random hexamers. TCRdb passed the immunoSEQ multiplex PCR reads through MiXCR, listing each CDR3 protein once. The repertoire includes 150,000 to 200,000 distinct CDR3 sequences, approximately 95% of them detected once, and under 0.095% sits in the top ten. What was sequenced was CD4+ T cells from PBMCs. The receptor source for this set is a human donor with multiple sclerosis.

The rearrangement uses TRBV6-6 and TRBJ1-1; TRBD1 might be the D (6 bases). There are 13 residues in the CDR3. Trimming shortened V by 3 bases and J by 7 bases, and 12 bases separated the two germline ends. Germline lookup yields CDR1 MNHNY and CDR2 SVGAGI (reference sequence). The CDR3 DNA sequence: TGTGCCAGCAGTTATTCTTTAGGGGGTGAAGCTTTCTTT. This gives the protein CASSYSLGGEAFF.

The CDR3 spells CASSPDREQETQYF. In DNA, the CDR3 is TGTGCCAGCAGTCCGGACCGGGAACAAGAGACCCAGTACTTC. The chain couples TRBV3-1 to TRBJ2-5; TRBD2 is a possible D gene (5 bases). CDR1 is LGHDT and CDR2 is YNNKEL in the germline V gene (reference sequence). This CDR3 has 14 amino acids. The V and J ends lost 6 bases and 2 bases respectively, with 13 bases between them.

Worth noting for this clonotype: At one of its ends the junction is not consistent with the germline gene, which may arise from a read error. The rearrangement uses TRBV3-1 and TRBJ2-3; possible D gene TRBD2, 6 bases. Per the germline V gene, CDR1 is LGHDT and CDR2 is YNNKEL (reference sequence). The CDR3 is 15 amino acids. This CDR3 is CASSQAPHTAGTQYF. The CDR3 DNA follows: TGTGCCAGCAGTCAAGCCCCTCATACAGCGGGTACGCAGTATTTT.

The chain uses TRBV5-8 and TRBJ2-5; tentative D call: TRBD2 (6 bases). CDR3 length: 14 amino acids. Germline V gene sequence: CDR1 SGHTS, CDR2 YDEGEE. The V end lost 4 bases, the J end lost 5 bases, and 15 bases lay between the germline ends. The CDR3: CASSPPALAETQYF. CDR3 bases: TGTGCCAGCAGCCCCCCGGCTCTAGCGGAGACCCAGTACTTC.

This chain links TRBV11-2 with TRBJ2-7; 7 positions match TRBD1. Germline CDR1 is SGHAT and CDR2 is FQNNGV. The CDR3 runs 15 residues. Trimming removed 1 base from V and 2 bases from J; junction bases left unmatched: 5. The DNA of the CDR3 is TGTGCCAGCAGCTTAGCGCGACAGGGACCCTACGAGCAGTACTTC. Its translation: CASSLARQGPYEQYF.

The chain has TRBV14 and TRBJ1-5; D possibly corresponds to TRBD1 (5 bases). The CDR3 consists of 17 residues. Germline lookup yields CDR1 SGHDN and CDR2 FVKESK. V lost 1 base, J lost 0 bases, and 13 bases lay in between. CDR3 DNA sequence: TGTGCCAGCAGCCAAGGTCGGAGGGGAAATAGCAATCAGCCCCAGCATTTT. Translated, it gives CASSQGRRGNSNQPQHF.

V is TRBV9 and J is TRBJ2-1; D unclear. There are 11 residues in the CDR3. V lost 4 bases and J 9 bases, leaving 8 bases between the germline ends. From germline, CDR1 is SGDLS and CDR2 YYNGEE. CDR3 DNA sequence: TGTGCCAGCAGCTCCTTGGGTGAGCAGTTCTTC. Residues: CASSSLGEQFF.

The chain uses TRBV5-1 and TRBJ2-2; TRBD1 matches at 7 bases. Looked up from germline, CDR1 is SGHRS and CDR2 is YFSETQ. V trimming: 1 base; J trimming: 2 bases; junction bases outside the gene matches: 5. CDR3 length: 16 amino acids. CDR3 amino acids: CASSLSRDSNTGELFF. The CDR3 bases are TGCGCCAGCAGCTTGTCCCGGGACAGTAACACCGGGGAGCTGTTTTTT.

The CDR3 reads CASSQGRAARGYTQYF. The CDR3 bases are TGTGCCAGCAGCCAAGGACGGGCAGCGCGTGGGTATACGCAGTATTTT. The chain recombines TRBV3-1 with TRBJ2-3; D ambiguous. V lost 1 base and J lost 7, with 18 bases in between. The CDR3 runs to 16 residues. Per the germline V gene, CDR1 is LGHDT and CDR2 is YNNKEL (reference sequence).

The chain couples TRBV28 to TRBJ2-1, with TRBD1 matching over 8 bases. Looked up from germline, CDR1 is MDHEN and CDR2 is SYDVKM. The V and J ends lost 6 bases and 12 bases, in that order; junction bases with no gene match: 7. The CDR3 length is 12 residues. Here the CDR3 DNA reads TGTGCCAGCAGCCGCCAGGGGGCCCTGCAGTTCTTC. As protein: CASSRQGALQFF.

The V call is TRBV5-6, the J call TRBJ2-3; 10 bases align to TRBD1. J gave up 6 bases and V 4 bases, and 11 bases lay outside the gene matches. This CDR3 is built from 16 residues. From germline, CDR1 is SGHDT and CDR2 YYEEEE. The CDR3 here is CASSPLAEDRGDTQYF. Here the CDR3 DNA reads TGTGCCAGCAGCCCTCTTGCGGAGGACAGGGGGGATACGCAGTATTTT.

In DNA form, the CDR3 reads TGTGCCAGCGTATCTGGGGCCAACGTCCTGACTTTC. It codes for CASVSGANVLTF. The chain combines TRBV27 with TRBJ2-6, with D unclear. This CDR3 region has 12 residues. Germline V lookup: CDR1 MNHEY, CDR2 SMNVEV (reference sequence). Deletions cut 8 bases from V and 1 base from J, with 3 bases between.

CDR3 bases: TGCAGTGCTACACGAGCGTGGGGCCAAGAGACCCAGTACTTC. It translates to CSATRAWGQETQYF. This chain joins TRBV20-1 and TRBJ2-5; D is unclear. The CDR3 totals 14 residues. Germline V CDR1 and CDR2: DFQATT, SNEGSKA (reference sequence). V shed 4 bases and J shed 1 base, with 13 bases lying between them.

Here the CDR3 reads CASTSRQNNYNEQFF. The CDR3 region has the DNA TGTGCCAGCACCTCCAGACAGAACAATTACAATGAGCAGTTCTTC. V and J are TRBV5-4 and TRBJ2-1; D possibly corresponds to TRBD1 (5 bases). The CDR3 extends over 15 amino acids. Deletions cut 6 bases from V and 4 bases from J, with 17 bases between. Germline assignment: CDR1 SGHNT and CDR2 YYREEE (reference sequence). The full variable domain, its missing parts supplied by reference TRBV5-4 and TRBJ2-1, is ETGVTQSPTHLIKTRGQQVTLRCSSQSGHNTVSWYQQALGQGPQFIFQYYREEENGRGNFPPRFSGLQFPNYSSELNVNALELDDSALYLCASTSRQNNYNEQFFGPGTRLTVL.

The J gene is TRBJ1-4, the V gene TRBV12-3 or TRBV12-4, with a tentative D call TRBD1 (6 bases). V was pared by 4 bases and J by 0 bases, with 12 bases between. The CDR3 runs to 16 residues. This CDR3 is CASSSLTGATNEKLFF. DNA for the CDR3: TGTGCCAGCAGTTCTCTGACAGGAGCAACTAATGAAAAACTGTTTTTT.

V and J are TRBV2 and TRBJ1-5; a weak D match, TRBD1 (5 bases). The CDR3 is 15 residues long. CDR1 is SNHLY and CDR2 is FYNNEI in the germline V gene. V shed 4 bases and J shed 2 bases, with 12 bases lying between them. CDR3 protein: CASSGAGFGNQPQHF. CDR3 DNA sequence: TGTGCCAGCAGTGGGGCAGGGTTCGGCAATCAGCCCCAGCATTTT. The full variable domain, with the rest looked up from reference TRBV2 and TRBJ1-5, is EPEVTQTPSHQVTQMGQEVILRCVPISNHLYFYWYRQILGQKVEFLVSFYNNEISEKSEIFDDQFSVERPDGSNFTLKIRSTKLEDSAMYFCASSGAGFGNQPQHFGDGTRLSIL.

The chain links TRBV6-5 to TRBJ2-5; 13 bases agree with TRBD2. CDR3 length: 14 amino acids. From germline, CDR1 is MNHEY and CDR2 SVGAGI. V shed 6 bases and J 7 bases; nucleotides not matched to a gene: 5. CDR3 region: CASRLGLAGVTQYF. The CDR3 DNA follows: TGTGCCAGCAGACTCGGACTAGCGGGAGTGACCCAGTACTTC.

The chain uses TRBV30 and TRBJ1-2; D not certain. The CDR3 contains 14 residues. Trimming stripped 2 bases from V and 5 bases from J, with 15 bases between. Germline V lookup: CDR1 GTSNPN, CDR2 SVGIG (reference sequence). The CDR3 region is CAWSPPGGIYGYTF. DNA of the CDR3: TGTGCCTGGAGTCCCCCAGGAGGGATTTATGGCTACACCTTC.

This rearrangement joins TRBV3-1 to TRBJ2-3; 10 bases fit TRBD2. The V gene's germline CDR1 is LGHDT and CDR2 YNNKEL (reference sequence). This CDR3 is 15 amino acids long. The junction had 6 bases not matched to a gene; V was cut back by 1 base and J by 8 bases. The CDR3 DNA is TGTGCCAGCAGCCAAGTTAGCGGGGGGATCGGTACGCAGTATTTT. Translating gives CASSQVSGGIGTQYF.

The CDR3 protein is CATPSRGNQPQHF. The DNA of the CDR3 is TGTGCCACCCCCTCCCGAGGCAATCAGCCCCAGCATTTT. This chain joins TRBV28 and TRBJ1-5; no definite D call. Germline V gene lookup returns CDR1 MDHEN and CDR2 SYDVKM. CDR3 length: 13 amino acids. V gave up 10 bases and J gave up 2 bases, with 12 bases separating them.

This clonotype was counted only a few times. Written as DNA, the CDR3 is TGTGCCAGCAGTTTGGGCGGGTGGAATCAGCCCCAGCATTTT. The encoded protein is CASSLGGWNQPQHF. The chain combines TRBV12-3 or TRBV12-4 with TRBJ1-5, with D uncertain. This CDR3 has 14 amino acids. The V end lost 3 bases, the J end lost 4 bases, and 10 bases lay between the germline ends.

The rearrangement joins TRBV5-1 to TRBJ2-2; tentatively, D is TRBD1 (6 bases). CDR1 and CDR2 from the germline V gene are SGHRS and YFSETQ. The V end was cut by 0 bases, the J end by 4 bases, with 10 bases between. The CDR3 runs to 15 residues. The CDR3 nucleotides are TGCGCCAGCAGCTTGGGTCAGGGGATCACCGGGGAGCTGTTTTTT. Translating gives CASSLGQGITGELFF.